The rows below give T cell receptor beta chains drawn from one sample of a study of post-analysis software for immune sequencing data. MiXCR, applied by TCRdb to the PCR reads, yields one record per CDR3 protein. Of 430,000 or so distinct CDR3 sequences listed, roughly 40% are singletons. The specimen was blood. The receptor set was obtained from a girl aged 2 to 9 with multiple sclerosis. CDR3s include the opening cysteine and the closing phenylalanine or tryptophan. Fields, in order: CDR3 length, clone size, J gene, D gene, V gene, CDR3 DNA, CDR3 protein. A D gene is named only where the DNA matches it firmly. Some rows have no size entry. The others give once, few or many, or a class for an expanded clone.

16,few,TRBJ2-1,TRBD2,TRBV5-1,TGCGCCAGCAGCTGGACTAGCGGGGGGGTTTACAATGAGCAGTTCTTC,CASSWTSGGVYNEQFF
14,-,TRBJ1-6,-,TRBV21-1,TGTGCCAGCTCCTCCACAGGGGTAAGATCACCCCTCCACTTT,CASSSTGVRSPLHF
15,few,TRBJ1-2,-,TRBV12-3/TRBV12-4,TGTGCCAGCAGTTGGCAGGGCACGGAGGAGAATGGCTACACCTTC,CASSWQGTEENGYTF
16,-,TRBJ2-7,-,TRBV6-5,TGTGCCAGCAGTTACTCACGCCGGGACCGGGGCTACGAGCAGTACTTC,CASSYSRRDRGYEQYF
14,few,TRBJ2-5,-,TRBV29-1,TGCAGCGTGGATTTACAGGTGGGACAAGAGACCCAGTACTTC,CSVDLQVGQETQYF
15,-,TRBJ1-5,TRBD1,TRBV10-3,TGTGCCATCAGTATTCAGGGGGGCCCCAATCAGCCCCAGCATTTT,CAISIQGGPNQPQHF
15,few,TRBJ2-7,TRBD1,TRBV5-4,TGTGCCAGCAGCTTGTACAGGGACAGGTGGAACGAGCAGTACTTC,CASSLYRDRWNEQYF
14,-,TRBJ2-1,-,TRBV18,TGTGCCAGCTCACCAACACATACATACAATGAGCAGTTCTTC,CASSPTHTYNEQFF
13,many,TRBJ2-7,-,TRBV4-1,TGCGCCAGCAGCCCTGGGACGACATACGAGCAGTACTTC,CASSPGTTYEQYF
16,-,TRBJ2-1,TRBD2,TRBV4-2,TGTGCCAGCAGCCTCAACATAGCGGGAGTTCCCAATGAGCAGTTCTTC,CASSLNIAGVPNEQFF
13,-,TRBJ2-5,-,TRBV20-1,TGCAGTGCCGTCGTTAGCGGCCAAGAGACCCAGTACTTC,CSAVVSGQETQYF
13,few,TRBJ2-5,-,TRBV20-1,TGCAGTGCAATCGCCGGGAACCAAGAGACCCAGTACTTC,CSAIAGNQETQYF
17,-,TRBJ2-5,TRBD1,TRBV5-6,TGTACCAGCAGCTTGGTTTGGGACAGAGATGACCAAGAGACCCAGTACTTC,CTSSLVWDRDDQETQYF
14,-,TRBJ2-7,TRBD1,TRBV27,TGTGCCAGCAGTTTTGGGGACAGCCACTACGAGCGGTACTTC,CASSFGDSHYERYF
14,once,TRBJ1-4,-,TRBV5-5,TGTGCCAGCAGCTCCGGACGGATTAATGAAAAACTGTTTTTT,CASSSGRINEKLFF
13,-,TRBJ2-1,-,TRBV27,TGTGCCAGCAGTGTCTCAGGGGACAATGAGCAGTTCTTC,CASSVSGDNEQFF
12,-,TRBJ1-1,-,TRBV29-1,TGCAGCGTTGAAACCCTGAACACTGAAGCTTTCTTT,CSVETLNTEAFF
14,-,TRBJ1-5,-,TRBV28,TGTGCCAGCAGTATCGGAGGGGTCAATCAGCCCCAGCATTTT,CASSIGGVNQPQHF
16,-,TRBJ2-7,-,TRBV28,TGTGCCAGCAGTACTTCTACAGGGAGAGGCTACTACGAGCAGTACTTC,CASSTSTGRGYYEQYF
16,-,TRBJ2-7,-,TRBV12-3/TRBV12-4,TGTGCCAGCAGCCGAACCGGGACAAGGAGCTCCTACGAGCAGTACTTC,CASSRTGTRSSYEQYF
15,few,TRBJ1-2,-,TRBV7-2,TGTGCCAGCAGCTTAGCGCTGGAGGGCTTGGGCGGCTACACCTTC,CASSLALEGLGGYTF
13,-,TRBJ1-2,-,TRBV4-3,TGCGCCAGCAGCCAAGACCTCGGCGGCGGCTACACCTTC,CASSQDLGGGYTF
17,few,TRBJ1-2,TRBD1,TRBV27,TGTGCCAGCAGTTTATCGATCGGGACAGGGGAATTATATGGCTACACCTTC,CASSLSIGTGELYGYTF
18,-,TRBJ2-4,TRBD2,TRBV25-1,TGTGCCGGCAGTGAATCGATTGGCGGGAGCGGAGCCAAAAACATTCAGTACTTC,CAGSESIGGSGAKNIQYF
16,-,TRBJ2-1,-,TRBV7-3,TGTGCCAGCACTACACCACGCGGTCTGCGGAACAATGAGCAGTTCTTC,CASTTPRGLRNNEQFF
10,many,TRBJ2-3,-,TRBV9,TGTGCCAGCAGACAAGATACGCAGTATTTT,CASRQDTQYF
14,-,TRBJ2-7,TRBD2,TRBV20-1,TGCAGTGCCCCAAGCGGGGGGCCTACCTACGAGCAGTACTTC,CSAPSGGPTYEQYF
12,once,TRBJ2-1,TRBD1,TRBV2,TGTGCCAGCAGTGAGTCGGACAGGTGTTTGTTCTTC,CASSESDRCLFF
13,-,TRBJ1-5,-,TRBV7-2,TGTGCCAGCAGGATGCATGAAAGCCAGCCCCAGCATTTT,CASRMHESQPQHF
14,-,TRBJ2-7,TRBD1,TRBV12-3/TRBV12-4,TGTGCCAGCGGGACAGGGCTACTTTCCTACGAGCAGTACTTC,CASGTGLLSYEQYF
13,few,TRBJ2-5,-,TRBV5-1,TGCGCCAGCAGGGACACGGATAAGGAGACCCAGTACTTC,CASRDTDKETQYF
12,-,TRBJ2-1,-,TRBV7-2,TGTGCCAGCAGGTCCTACTACAATGAGCAGTTCTTC,CASRSYYNEQFF
13,many,TRBJ2-7,-,TRBV5-6,TGTGCCAGCAGTAGGAAGCCATCCTACGAGCAGTACTTC,CASSRKPSYEQYF
14,few,TRBJ2-7,-,TRBV4-2,TGTGCCAGCAGCCGCGGGACTTCCACCTACGAGCGGTACTTC,CASSRGTSTYERYF
15,-,TRBJ1-4,-,TRBV10-2,TGCGCCAGCAGTGACTCCTGGGGAACTAATGAAAAACCGTTTTTT,CASSDSWGTNEKPFF
16,-,TRBJ2-1,-,TRBV7-8,TGTGCCAGCAGCTTATCGCTGGAAAGCTCCTACAATGAGCAGTTCTTC,CASSLSLESSYNEQFF
19,-,TRBJ2-3,TRBD2,TRBV2,TGTGCCAGCAGTGCTGGGGCCCTAGCGGCGACGCACGTGGCAGATACGCAGTATTTT,CASSAGALAATHVADTQYF
16,once,TRBJ2-3,TRBD1,TRBV7-2,TGTACCAGCAGCGCCCGACAGGGTGGGAGCACAGATACGCAGTATTTT,CTSSARQGGSTDTQYF
14,-,TRBJ2-2,-,TRBV6-2/TRBV6-3,TGTGCCAGCAGTTACTCCTCGGGGGCCGGGGAGCTGTTTTTT,CASSYSSGAGELFF
13,-,TRBJ1-2,-,TRBV10-2,TGCGCCAGCAGTGAGTCGGCCGCCTATGGCTACACCTTC,CASSESAAYGYTF
17,few,TRBJ2-1,TRBD2,TRBV7-9,TGTGCCAGCAGCTCGGCAGGGAGGGCGCTTACCTACAATGAGCAGTTCTTC,CASSSAGRALTYNEQFF
13,-,TRBJ2-7,TRBD1,TRBV10-3,TGTGCCATCAGGGACGACAGGGCCTACGAGCAGTACTTC,CAIRDDRAYEQYF
14,-,TRBJ1-2,TRBD1,TRBV27,TGTGCCAGCAGTTTATTAGGAGGGGGCTCTGGCTACACCTTC,CASSLLGGGSGYTF
15,few,TRBJ1-5,-,TRBV6-5,TGTGCCAGCAGTATGGGACGGACTAGCAATCAGCCCCAGCATTTT,CASSMGRTSNQPQHF
14,-,TRBJ2-1,TRBD2,TRBV11-2,TGTGCCAGCAGGGTAGCGGGAGGGTACAATGAGCAGTTCTTC,CASRVAGGYNEQFF
12,-,TRBJ1-2,-,TRBV12-3/TRBV12-4,TGTGCCAGCACCGGCAGGGTTTCCGGCTACACCTTC,CASTGRVSGYTF
13,-,TRBJ2-1,-,TRBV27,TGTGCCAGCCAGAGGGGCTCCTACAATGAGCAGTTCTTC,CASQRGSYNEQFF
16,few,TRBJ2-7,TRBD2,TRBV28,TGTGCCAGCAGTCTACTAGCGGGAGCAGGAGGCTACGAGCAGTACTTC,CASSLLAGAGGYEQYF
15,once,TRBJ2-1,TRBD1,TRBV24-1,TGTGCCACCAGTGCGGACAGGGGAGCCTACAATGAGCAGTTCTTC,CATSADRGAYNEQFF
12,many,TRBJ2-5,-,TRBV6-5,TGTGCCAGCAGCCCCCAGGGAGAGACCCAGTACTTC,CASSPQGETQYF
16,few,TRBJ1-5,-,TRBV5-5,TGTGCCAGCAGCCCATGGCAGGGCATCAGCAATCAGCCCCAGCATTTT,CASSPWQGISNQPQHF
13,many,TRBJ2-7,-,TRBV29-1,TGCAGCGTGGGCGTCCCGCACTCCTACGAGCAGTACTTC,CSVGVPHSYEQYF
15,-,TRBJ1-2,-,TRBV2,TGTGCCAGCAGTGAAGAGCGAGGGGCTAACTATGGCTACACCTTC,CASSEERGANYGYTF
11,-,TRBJ2-3,-,TRBV5-5,TGTGCCAGCAGCCCCTGGGGTACGCAGTATTTT,CASSPWGTQYF
16,-,TRBJ1-2,TRBD1,TRBV7-9,TGTGCCAGCAGCTTAGCTTTGGACAGGGGTAATCATGGCTACACCTTC,CASSLALDRGNHGYTF
16,-,TRBJ2-1,-,TRBV7-3,TGTGCTAGCAGCTTCGTCTACCTGTCTAGGCGGCATGAGCAGTTCTTC,CASSFVYLSRRHEQFF
18,-,TRBJ2-1,TRBD2,TRBV30,TGTGCCTGGAGTGTAGGGCTAGCGGGGGGGCATTGGTCCAATGAGCAGTTCTTC,CAWSVGLAGGHWSNEQFF
15,few,TRBJ2-5,-,TRBV7-3,TGTGCCAGCAGCTTGTACGGACTCGTACAAGAGACCCAGTACTTC,CASSLYGLVQETQYF
11,-,TRBJ2-7,-,TRBV28,TGTGCCAGCAGTTTAATGTCCCTCCAGTACTTC,CASSLMSLQYF
14,few,TRBJ2-3,-,TRBV5-1,TGCGCCAGCACCCCCGGGGAGCTCACAGATACGCAGTATTTT,CASTPGELTDTQYF